This TCR beta chain is from a study of technical replicates of blood from a handful of donors. The method was immunoSEQ multiplex PCR; TCRdb's version includes in-frame clones alone and lacks a portion of them. The sample yields about 72,000 clones, roughly 92% seen once. The sequenced material came from T cells isolated from PBMCs. The receptor's source is a human donor in good health.

CDR3 DNA sequence: TGTGCCACCAGCAGCGGCCCGGCGGGGACCCAGTACTTC. Residues: CATSSGPAGTQYF. The chain is built from TRBV15 and TRBJ2-5, with a possible D match to TRBD2 (5 bases). Per the germline V gene, CDR1 is LNHNV and CDR2 is YYDKDF (reference sequence). V lost 3 bases to trimming and J lost 7 bases, with 12 bases between them. CDR3 length equals 13 residues.